This T cell receptor (beta chain) stems from a study of cytomegalovirus exposure and HLA in healthy donors. V dropped 7 bases and J dropped 4; count of bases not matched to a gene: 4. The CDR3 has 13 amino acids. Germline values: CDR1 MNHEY, CDR2 SMNVEV (reference sequence). Primers included in the PCR were 60 Vbeta and 13 Jbeta primers. TCRdb keeps only in-frame clones here, not all; method: immunoSEQ multiplex PCR. The table has 100,000 to 150,000 clones, around 68% seen once. This receptor was identified in a man between 40 and 49 years old in good health and CMV-seropositive. The chain joins TRBV27 to TRBJ2-5; 9 nucleotides match TRBD1. Specimen: PBMCs. This CDR3 reads CASKTDRGETQYF. In DNA form, the CDR3 reads TGTGCCAGCAAAACGGACAGGGGAGAGACCCAGTACTTC.